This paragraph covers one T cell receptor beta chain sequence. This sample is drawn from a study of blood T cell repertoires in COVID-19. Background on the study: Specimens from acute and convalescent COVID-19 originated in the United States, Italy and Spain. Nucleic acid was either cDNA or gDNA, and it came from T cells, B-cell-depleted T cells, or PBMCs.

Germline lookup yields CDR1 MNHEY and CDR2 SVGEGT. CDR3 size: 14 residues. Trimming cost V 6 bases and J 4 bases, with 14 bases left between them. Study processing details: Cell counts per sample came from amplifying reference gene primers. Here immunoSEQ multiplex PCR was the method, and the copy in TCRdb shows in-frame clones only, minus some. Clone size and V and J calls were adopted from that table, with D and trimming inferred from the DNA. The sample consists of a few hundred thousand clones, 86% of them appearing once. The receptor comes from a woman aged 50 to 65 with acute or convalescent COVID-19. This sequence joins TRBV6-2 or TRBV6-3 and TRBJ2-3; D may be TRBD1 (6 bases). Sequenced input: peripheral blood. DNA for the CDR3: TGTGCCAGCAGGCCTCGGACAGTATCAGATACGCAGTATTTT. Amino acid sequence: CASRPRTVSDTQYF.